The 28 T cell receptor beta chains below were found in one sample sequenced in a study of Ad26.COV2.S vaccination and SARS-CoV-2 variants. Treatment reported: approximately 18 received Ad26.COV2.S at low or high dose, single or two shots; about five received placebo; per-sample allocation not given. Samples came from day 63 after the first vaccine or placebo injection. TCRdb keeps only in-frame clones here, not all; method: immunoSEQ multiplex PCR. This sample has almost 400,000 clones; about 89% occur once, and the top ten carry approximately 1.9%. This material consisted of peripheral blood, taken in a trial of Ad26.COV2.S vaccine versus placebo. These receptors came from a person between 18 and 65 years old who received the Ad26.COV2.S COVID-19 vaccine or a placebo.

CDR3 coding DNA: TGTGCCAGCAGGGTGATGGGACCCGCTGAGCAGTTCTTC. It is translated as CASRVMGPAEQFF. The chain joins TRBV28 to TRBJ2-1; D could derive from TRBD1 or TRBD2 (5 bases each). CDR3 size: 13 residues. From germline, CDR1 is MDHEN and CDR2 SYDVKM. Trimming pared 6 bases from V and 9 bases from J, leaving 15 bases between.

The J gene is TRBJ2-6, the V gene TRBV5-1; D uncertain. Deletions cut 2 bases from V and 0 bases from J, with 9 bases between. Germline V lookup: CDR1 SGHRS, CDR2 YFSETQ. The length of the CDR3 is 16 residues. CDR3 loop: CASSLVGPSGANVLTF. The CDR3 DNA reads TGCGCCAGCAGCTTAGTGGGTCCCTCTGGGGCCAACGTCCTGACTTTC.

This chain uses TRBV7-2 with TRBJ2-1; 9 bases align to TRBD2. The J segment lost 7 bases and the V segment lost 5 bases, leaving 15 bases of the junction unmatched. Germline values: CDR1 SGHTA, CDR2 FQGNSA. This CDR3 is 17 amino acids long. The CDR3 reads CASSRGGLARRGNEQFF. In nucleotides, the CDR3 is TGTGCCAGCAGCAGAGGCGGACTAGCGAGGAGAGGGAATGAGCAGTTCTTC.

V and J are TRBV9 and TRBJ2-1; 11 nucleotides agree with TRBD2. This CDR3 is 18 amino acids long. V was clipped by 4 bases and J by 2 bases; unmatched bases: 11. Germline-derived CDR1 and CDR2 are SGDLS and YYNGEE. This CDR3 is CASSPRGGTSGPYNEQFF. The CDR3 DNA follows: TGTGCCAGCAGCCCCAGGGGGGGGACTAGCGGACCCTACAATGAGCAGTTCTTC.

This chain uses TRBV9 with TRBJ2-2, with 9 positions matching TRBD2. This CDR3 has 15 residues. V shed 4 bases and J 7 bases; nucleotides not matched to a gene: 8. Per the germline V gene, CDR1 is SGDLS and CDR2 is YYNGEE. The CDR3 loop is CASSPSGTRGGELFF. In nucleotides, the CDR3 is TGTGCCAGCAGCCCTAGCGGGACAAGGGGCGGGGAGCTGTTTTTT.

This chain joins TRBV30 and TRBJ1-6; D is unclear. The germline gives CDR1 GTSNPN, CDR2 SVGIG (reference sequence). The CDR3 is 13 residues long. Trimming took 4 bases from V and 4 from J, leaving 8 bases between them. CDR3 region: CAWMRDYNSPLHF. CDR3 DNA: TGTGCCTGGATGAGAGATTATAATTCACCCCTCCACTTT. The full variable domain, with the rest looked up from reference TRBV30 and TRBJ1-6, is SQTIHQWPATLVQPVGSPLSLECTVEGTSNPNLYWYRQAAGRGLQLLFYSVGIGQISSEVPQNLSASRPQDRQFILSSKKLLLSDSGFYLCAWMRDYNSPLHFGNGTRLTVT.

The genes are TRBV3-1 (or the pseudogene TRBV3-2) and TRBJ1-1; D perhaps matches TRBD1 (5 bases). This CDR3 spans 13 amino acids. V was shortened by 4 bases and J by 3 bases, with 9 bases between the two germline ends. Germline loops: CDR1 LGHDT, CDR2 YNNKEL (reference sequence). CDR3 amino acids: CASSPGPDTEAFF. Here the CDR3 DNA reads TGTGCCAGCAGCCCGGGACCAGACACTGAAGCTTTCTTT.

This sequence joins TRBV2 and TRBJ1-2, with D hard to call. Germline-derived CDR1 and CDR2 are SNHLY and FYNNEI. This CDR3 has 14 amino acids. V gave up 5 bases and J gave up 2 bases, with 12 bases separating them. The CDR3 loop is CASSIRGANYGYTF. The DNA for the CDR3 is TGTGCCAGCAGTATCCGCGGTGCGAACTATGGCTACACCTTC.

The chain links TRBV19 to TRBJ2-1, with D perhaps TRBD1 (6 bases). CDR1 is LNHDA, CDR2 SQIVND, per germline (reference sequence). There are 16 residues in the CDR3. V shed 8 bases and J shed 4 bases, with 21 bases lying between them. Here the CDR3 DNA reads TGTGCCAGTGGTAACACTTGGGACAACAGGTACAATGAGCAGTTCTTC. It yields the protein CASGNTWDNRYNEQFF. Full variable domain (missing parts from reference TRBV19 and TRBJ2-1): DGGITQSPKYLFRKEGQNVTLSCEQNLNHDAMYWYRQDPGQGLRLIYYSQIVNDFQKGDIAEGYSVSREKKESFPLTVTSAQKNPTAFYLCASGNTWDNRYNEQFFGPGTRLTVL.

About this clone itself: Sequence at one end of the junction differs from germline and may be a read error. The V call is TRBV3-1 (or the pseudogene TRBV3-2), the J call TRBJ1-2; D unresolved. This CDR3 comprises 13 residues. Looked up from germline, CDR1 is LGHDT and CDR2 is YNNKEL (reference sequence). The CDR3 spells CASSHADNHGYTF. CDR3 sequence (DNA): TGTGCCAGCAGCCACGCCGATAACCATGGCTACACCTTC.

The count of this clone is one. This chain joins TRBV9 and TRBJ2-2, with a tentative D call TRBD2 (5 bases). The V end lost 3 bases, the J end lost 3 bases, and 12 bases lay between the germline ends. The CDR3 contains 15 residues. In germline, CDR1 is SGDLS, CDR2 YYNGEE. Here the CDR3 reads CASSDDYGDTGELFF. CDR3 coding DNA: TGTGCCAGCAGCGACGACTACGGGGACACCGGGGAGCTGTTTTTT.

The chain links TRBV30 to TRBJ1-6; D not certain. The V gene lost 0 bases and the J gene lost 5 bases, with 8 bases spanning the gap. Per the germline V gene, CDR1 is GTSNPN and CDR2 is SVGIG (reference sequence). The CDR3 extends over 14 amino acids. CDR3: CAWSVGHNNSPLHF. The CDR3 DNA reads as TGTGCCTGGAGTGTAGGGCATAATAATTCACCCCTCCACTTT.

Only one count was recorded for this clone. The same CDR3 also results from other DNA sequences found in this sample. The chain has TRBV6-5 and TRBJ1-1; D not resolved. Trimming stripped 1 base from V and 5 bases from J, with 11 bases between. Looked up from germline, CDR1 is MNHEY and CDR2 is SVGAGI. This CDR3 has 14 amino acids. In DNA form, the CDR3 reads TGTGCCAGCAGTTACTTAGGGCCTGGGACTGAAGCTTTCTTT. It codes for CASSYLGPGTEAFF.

This clone has only a few counts. This rearrangement joins TRBV13 to TRBJ2-1, with D possibly matching TRBD2 (6 bases). Germline V gives CDR1 PRHDT, CDR2 FYEKMQ (reference sequence). The CDR3 length is 11 residues. V lost 6 bases and J lost 11, with 11 bases in between. The CDR3 reads CASSRDSQQFF. The CDR3 bases are TGTGCCAGCAGTCGGGACTCACAGCAGTTCTTC.

V gene TRBV19 combines with J gene TRBJ2-6; 9 bases map to TRBD1. Germline CDR1 reads LNHDA; CDR2 reads SQIVND (reference sequence). V lost 7 bases, J lost 0 bases, and 4 bases stayed unmatched. The CDR3 covers 16 residues. DNA for the CDR3: TGTGCCAGTATCGGACAGGGGATCTCTGGGGCCAACGTCCTGACTTTC. This translates into CASIGQGISGANVLTF.

The chain has TRBV6-5 and TRBJ1-6, with TRBD1 as a possible D gene (6 bases). V dropped 6 bases and J dropped 7 bases, with 13 bases sitting between them. The CDR3 runs 14 residues. CDR1 and CDR2 (germline): MNHEY, SVGAGI. The CDR3 bases are TGTGCCAGCAGAACACAGGGAGGAAATTCACCCCTCCACTTT. Amino acid sequence: CASRTQGGNSPLHF.

The chain links TRBV12-3 or TRBV12-4 to TRBJ2-5, with 8 bases matching TRBD2. There are 13 residues in the CDR3. V gave up 1 base and J gave up 9 bases; unmatched junction bases: 4. CDR3 protein: CASSLDGRVSQYF. The CDR3 bases are TGTGCCAGCAGTTTAGACGGGAGGGTCTCCCAGTACTTC.

This clone was detected only once. The chain employs TRBV5-6 and TRBJ2-1; maybe TRBD2 (6 bases). CDR3 length: 15 residues. Trimming took off 4 bases at V and 5 bases at J, with 16 bases between the two ends. Germline V gene data show CDR1 as SGHDT and CDR2 as YYEEEE. DNA of the CDR3: TGTGCCAGCAGCGTCGGGAGCATGCTCGACAATGAGCAGTTCTTC. Translation: CASSVGSMLDNEQFF.

The chain employs TRBV11-3 and TRBJ2-2; tentatively, D is TRBD2 (7 bases). The CDR3 has 16 residues. CDR1 and CDR2 (germline): SGHNT, YENEEA. V lost 5 bases and J 2 bases, leaving 15 bases between the germline ends. The chain's CDR3 is CASSPRGGYNTGELFF. CDR3 bases: TGTGCCAGCAGCCCCCGCGGGGGCTACAACACCGGGGAGCTGTTTTTT.

DNA of the CDR3: TGCAGTGCTAGTAGCGAGTCCCGGAGACAGGGGGCTGAGACCCAGTACTTC. It yields the protein CSASSESRRQGAETQYF. The chain joins TRBV20-1 to TRBJ2-5; 10 positions match TRBD1. Looked up from germline, CDR1 is DFQATT and CDR2 is SNEGSKA (reference sequence). J was trimmed by 5 bases and V by 3 bases; bases with no gene match: 15. The CDR3 runs to 17 residues.

The chain links TRBV28 to TRBJ2-7; 10 bases fit TRBD1. V trimming: 2 bases; J trimming: 6 bases; junction bases outside the gene matches: 7. There are 15 residues in the CDR3. Germline V lookup: CDR1 MDHEN, CDR2 SYDVKM. CDR3 region: CASSLGGQGSSEQYF. The CDR3 DNA sequence: TGTGCCAGCAGTTTAGGGGGACAGGGGTCGAGCGAGCAGTACTTC.

The chain carries TRBV6-6 and TRBJ1-2; D is undetermined. With 2 bases removed from V and 1 base from J, the gap between germline ends came to 11 bases. Looked up from germline, CDR1 is MNHNY and CDR2 is SVGAGI (reference sequence). This CDR3 has 15 residues. CDR3: CASSYVDGFNYGYTF. The CDR3 bases are TGTGCCAGCAGTTACGTCGACGGATTTAACTATGGCTACACCTTC.

The V gene is TRBV28, the J gene TRBJ2-7; D uncertain. V was shortened by 6 bases and J by 3 bases, with 15 bases between the two germline ends. The CDR3 totals 14 residues. Germline V gene data show CDR1 as MDHEN and CDR2 as SYDVKM. The CDR3 region is CASSISTRDYEQYF. The CDR3 nucleotides are TGTGCCAGCAGCATTTCGACAAGGGACTACGAGCAGTACTTC.

The chain links TRBV18 to TRBJ1-3; D gene uncertain. V dropped 2 bases and J dropped 2 bases, with 13 bases sitting between them. This CDR3 has 16 residues. The germline V gene has CDR1 KGHSH and CDR2 LQKENI. Written as DNA, the CDR3 is TGTGCCAGCTCACCAAGCGGGGTCCAAGCTGGAAACACCATATATTTT. It codes for CASSPSGVQAGNTIYF.

The chain joins TRBV9 to TRBJ2-7; D gene unclear. This CDR3 has 13 amino acids. Germline V gives CDR1 SGDLS, CDR2 YYNGEE. V was clipped by 0 bases and J by 5 bases, with 9 bases between them. For the CDR3, the DNA is TGTGCCAGCAGCGTAGTTCCGAGTGACGAGCAGTACTTC. Its translation is CASSVVPSDEQYF.

This chain uses TRBV27 with TRBJ1-6; possibly TRBD1 for D (6 bases). V gave up 0 bases and J gave up 10 bases, with 16 bases separating them. CDR1 is MNHEY, CDR2 SMNVEV, per germline (reference sequence). The CDR3 is made up of 16 amino acids. In nucleotides, the CDR3 is TGTGCCAGCAGTTTATCAGGGGGTCTCAGCCGGTCACCCCTCCACTTT. This translates into CASSLSGGLSRSPLHF.

The chain links TRBV19 to TRBJ2-3, with D possibly being TRBD2 (6 bases). The ends were cut back, 3 bases at V and 3 bases at J, with 22 bases in the middle. The V gene's germline CDR1 is LNHDA and CDR2 SQIVND (reference sequence). This CDR3 contains 18 residues. Written as DNA, the CDR3 is TGTGCCAGTAGTATTAGGATTAAGGGAGGCGCGGGGACAGATACGCAGTATTTT. Amino acids: CASSIRIKGGAGTDTQYF.

CDR3 residues: CASSKQGGYNNEQFF. CDR3 coding DNA: TGTGCCAGCAGTAAACAGGGAGGGTACAACAATGAGCAGTTCTTC. The rearrangement links TRBV6-8 to TRBJ2-1; maybe TRBD2 (7 bases). The length of the CDR3 is 15 residues. Germline V gene sequence: CDR1 MNHGY, CDR2 SAAAGT. The V end was cut by 5 bases, the J end by 5 bases, with 16 bases between.